This T cell receptor beta chain is drawn from a study of shared clonotypes between healthy human individuals. The CDR3 has 14 residues. Germline V gene data show CDR1 as MDHEN and CDR2 as SYDVKM. The donors were all Caucasian adults (living in Nashville, Tennessee). Each CD8 memory set brought CD45RO+ cells together with CCR7-negative CD45RA+ TemRA cells. Sequencing was performed with immunoSEQ multiplex PCR; in TCRdb, only in-frame clones are kept and a portion is missing. This sample yields about 380,000 clones, of which 90% to 97% are seen a single time; about 0.32% belongs to the top ten. In the case of this clone: Its antigen remains unknown.

Study-level findings and limits: The generation probabilities recorded for non-shared clonotypes fell below those of clonotypes shared by all four donors. It was observed that roughly 5.5% of naive CD4 clonotypes were shared across a handful of donors.

Sample: memory CD8+ T cells sorted from blood. Subset given: CD45RO+ cells pooled with CCR7-negative TemRA cells. The chain has TRBV28 and TRBJ1-5; 8 nucleotides line up with TRBD1. This receptor was identified in a man aged 30 to 45 in good health. CDR3: CAGSQGARDQPQHF. In DNA, the CDR3 is TGTGCTGGGTCCCAGGGGGCGCGCGATCAGCCCCAGCATTTT.